The T cell receptor beta chain under discussion was sequenced for a study of T cell responses to AZD1222 COVID-19 vaccine. The CDR3 spans 16 residues. CDR1 is SGHDT and CDR2 is YYEEEE in the germline V gene. The V end lost 0 bases, the J end lost 0 bases, and 9 bases lay between the germline ends. Assay used: immunoSEQ multiplex PCR; TCRdb lists only in-frame clones, some missing. The table includes 100,000 to 150,000 clones, around 93% detected once. V and J are TRBV5-6 and TRBJ1-4; possible D gene TRBD1, 5 bases. The receptor's source is an adult in good health. The input for sequencing was peripheral blood, taken on day 0 of AZD1222 vaccination. The CDR3: CASSLGQSSTNEKLFF. CDR3 in DNA: TGTGCCAGCAGCTTGGGACAGAGCTCAACTAATGAAAAACTGTTTTTT.